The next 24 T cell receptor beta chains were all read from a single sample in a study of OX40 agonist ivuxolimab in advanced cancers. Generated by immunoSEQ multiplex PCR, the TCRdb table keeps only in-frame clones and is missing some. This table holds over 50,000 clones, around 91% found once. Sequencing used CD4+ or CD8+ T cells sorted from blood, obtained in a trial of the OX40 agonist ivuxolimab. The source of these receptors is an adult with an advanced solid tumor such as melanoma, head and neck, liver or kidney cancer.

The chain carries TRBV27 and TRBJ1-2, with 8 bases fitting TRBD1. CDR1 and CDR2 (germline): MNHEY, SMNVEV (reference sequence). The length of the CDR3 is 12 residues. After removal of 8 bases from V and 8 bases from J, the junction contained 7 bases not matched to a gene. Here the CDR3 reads CASGDRGRGYTF. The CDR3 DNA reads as TGTGCCAGCGGAGACAGGGGTAGGGGCTACACCTTC.

CDR3 sequence reads: CAWSVGTFNTEAFF. CDR3 nucleotide sequence: TGTGCCTGGAGTGTCGGCACCTTCAACACTGAAGCTTTCTTT. The V and J genes are TRBV30 and TRBJ1-1; D ambiguous. This CDR3 has 14 amino acids. Trimming pared 0 bases from V and 2 bases from J, leaving 10 bases between. Germline values: CDR1 GTSNPN, CDR2 SVGIG (reference sequence).

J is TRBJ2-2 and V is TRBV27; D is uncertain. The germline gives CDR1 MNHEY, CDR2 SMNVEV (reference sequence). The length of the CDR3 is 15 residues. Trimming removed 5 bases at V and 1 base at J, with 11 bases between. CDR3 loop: CASSLRLMNTGELFF. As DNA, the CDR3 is TGTGCCAGCAGTCTAAGACTGATGAACACCGGGGAGCTGTTTTTT.

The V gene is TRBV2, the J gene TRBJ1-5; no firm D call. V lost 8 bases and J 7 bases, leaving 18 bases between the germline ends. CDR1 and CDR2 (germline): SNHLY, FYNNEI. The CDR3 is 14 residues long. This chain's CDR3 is CASRLGGSDQPQHF. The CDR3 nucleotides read TGTGCCAGCCGGCTAGGAGGATCTGACCAGCCCCAGCATTTT.

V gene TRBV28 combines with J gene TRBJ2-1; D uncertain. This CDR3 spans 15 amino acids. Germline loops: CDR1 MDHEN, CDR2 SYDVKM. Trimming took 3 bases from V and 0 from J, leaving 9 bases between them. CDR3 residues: CASSLVKSSYNEQFF. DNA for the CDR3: TGTGCCAGCAGTTTGGTGAAGAGCTCCTACAATGAGCAGTTCTTC.

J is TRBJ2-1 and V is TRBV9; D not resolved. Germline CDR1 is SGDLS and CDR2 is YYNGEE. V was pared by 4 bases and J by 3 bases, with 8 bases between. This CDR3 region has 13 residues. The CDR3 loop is CASSTSDYNEQFF. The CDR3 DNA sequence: TGTGCCAGCAGCACGTCGGACTACAATGAGCAGTTCTTC. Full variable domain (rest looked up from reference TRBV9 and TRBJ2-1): DSGVTQTPKHLITATGQRVTLRCSPRSGDLSVYWYQQSLDQGLQFLIQYYNGEERAKGNILERFSAQQFPDLHSELNLSSLELGDSALYFCASSTSDYNEQFFGPGTRLTVL.

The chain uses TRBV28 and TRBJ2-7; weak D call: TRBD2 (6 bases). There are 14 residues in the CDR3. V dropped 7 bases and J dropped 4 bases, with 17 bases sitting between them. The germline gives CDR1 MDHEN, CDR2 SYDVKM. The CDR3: CASTPGGNDYEQYF. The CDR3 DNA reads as TGTGCCAGCACCCCAGGCGGGAACGATTACGAGCAGTACTTC. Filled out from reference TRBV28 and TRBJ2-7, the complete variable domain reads DVKVTQSSRYLVKRTGEKVFLECVQDMDHENMFWYRQDPGLGLRLIYFSYDVKMKEKGDIPEGYSVSREKKERFSLILESASTNQTSMYLCASTPGGNDYEQYFGPGTRLTVT.

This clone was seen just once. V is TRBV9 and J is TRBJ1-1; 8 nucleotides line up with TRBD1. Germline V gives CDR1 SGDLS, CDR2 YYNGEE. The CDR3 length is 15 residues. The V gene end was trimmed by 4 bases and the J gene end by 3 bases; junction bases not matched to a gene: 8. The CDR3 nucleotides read TGTGCCAGCAGCCCAATAATCAGGGGGCACACTGAAGCTTTCTTT. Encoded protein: CASSPIIRGHTEAFF.

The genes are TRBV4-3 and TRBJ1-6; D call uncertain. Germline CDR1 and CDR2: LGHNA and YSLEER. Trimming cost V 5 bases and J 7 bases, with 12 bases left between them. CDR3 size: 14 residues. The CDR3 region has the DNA TGCGCCAGCAGCACGTGGGCCGAGAATTCACCCCTCCACTTT. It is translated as CASSTWAENSPLHF.

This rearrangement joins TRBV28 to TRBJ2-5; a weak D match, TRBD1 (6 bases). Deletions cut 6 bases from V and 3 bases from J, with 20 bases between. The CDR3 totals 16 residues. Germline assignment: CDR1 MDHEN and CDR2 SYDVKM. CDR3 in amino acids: CASSPRTDRLEETQYF. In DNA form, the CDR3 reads TGTGCCAGCAGCCCAAGGACAGATAGATTAGAAGAGACCCAGTACTTC.

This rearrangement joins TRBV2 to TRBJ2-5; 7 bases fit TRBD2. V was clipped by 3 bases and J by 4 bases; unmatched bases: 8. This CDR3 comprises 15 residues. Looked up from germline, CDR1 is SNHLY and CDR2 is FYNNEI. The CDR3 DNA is TGTGCCAGCAGTGACCCCCGAGGGGAGGGAGAGACCCAGTACTTC. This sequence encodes CASSDPRGEGETQYF. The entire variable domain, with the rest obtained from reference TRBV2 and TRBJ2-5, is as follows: EPEVTQTPSHQVTQMGQEVILRCVPISNHLYFYWYRQILGQKVEFLVSFYNNEISEKSEIFDDQFSVERPDGSNFTLKIRSTKLEDSAMYFCASSDPRGEGETQYFGPGTRLLVL.

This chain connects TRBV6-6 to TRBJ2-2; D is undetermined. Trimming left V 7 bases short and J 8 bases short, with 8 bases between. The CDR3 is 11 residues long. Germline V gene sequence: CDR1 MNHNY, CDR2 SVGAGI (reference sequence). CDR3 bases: TGTGCCAGCATAAGAGGTGGGGAGCTGTTTTTT. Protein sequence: CASIRGGELFF.

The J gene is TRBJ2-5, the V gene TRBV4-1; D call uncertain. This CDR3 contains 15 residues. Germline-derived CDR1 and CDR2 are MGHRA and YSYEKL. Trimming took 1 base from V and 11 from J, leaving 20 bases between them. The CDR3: CASSQVAGHKSGQYF. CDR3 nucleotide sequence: TGCGCCAGCAGCCAAGTTGCAGGCCACAAGTCCGGGCAGTACTTC.

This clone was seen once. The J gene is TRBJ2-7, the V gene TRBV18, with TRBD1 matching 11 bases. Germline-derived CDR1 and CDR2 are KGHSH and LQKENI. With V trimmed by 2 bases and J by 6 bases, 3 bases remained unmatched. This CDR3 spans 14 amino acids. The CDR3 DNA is TGTGCCAGCTCACCAGGGACAGGGGGGTCCGAGCAGTACTTC. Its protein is CASSPGTGGSEQYF.

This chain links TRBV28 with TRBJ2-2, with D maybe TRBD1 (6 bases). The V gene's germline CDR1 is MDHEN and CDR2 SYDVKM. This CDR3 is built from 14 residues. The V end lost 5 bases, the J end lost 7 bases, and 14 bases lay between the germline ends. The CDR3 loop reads CASSTTGLIGELFF. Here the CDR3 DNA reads TGTGCCAGCAGTACCACAGGGCTGATCGGGGAGCTGTTTTTT.

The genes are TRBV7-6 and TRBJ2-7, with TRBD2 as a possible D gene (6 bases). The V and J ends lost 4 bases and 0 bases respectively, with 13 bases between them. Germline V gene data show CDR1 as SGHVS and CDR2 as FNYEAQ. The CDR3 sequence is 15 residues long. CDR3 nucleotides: TGTGCCAGCAGCTATCTAGCGTCTAGCTCCTACGAGCAGTACTTC. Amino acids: CASSYLASSSYEQYF.

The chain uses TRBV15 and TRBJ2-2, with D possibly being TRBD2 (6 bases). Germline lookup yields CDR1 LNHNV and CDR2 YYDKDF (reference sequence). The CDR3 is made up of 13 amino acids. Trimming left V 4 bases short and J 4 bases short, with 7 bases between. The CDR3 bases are TGTGCCACCAGCACCGGGAGCACCGGGGAGCTGTTTTTT. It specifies CATSTGSTGELFF.

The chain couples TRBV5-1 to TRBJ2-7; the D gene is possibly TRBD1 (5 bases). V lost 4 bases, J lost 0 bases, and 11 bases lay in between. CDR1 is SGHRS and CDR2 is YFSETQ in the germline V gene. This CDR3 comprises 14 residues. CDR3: CASSQVDSSYEQYF. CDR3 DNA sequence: TGCGCCAGCAGCCAAGTCGACAGCTCCTACGAGCAGTACTTC.

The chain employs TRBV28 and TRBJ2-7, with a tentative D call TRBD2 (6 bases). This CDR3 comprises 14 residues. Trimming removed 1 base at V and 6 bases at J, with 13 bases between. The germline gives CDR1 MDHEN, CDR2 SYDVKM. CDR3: CASSLLGGDGEQYF. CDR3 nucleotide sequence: TGTGCCAGCAGTTTATTGGGGGGAGATGGCGAGCAGTACTTC.

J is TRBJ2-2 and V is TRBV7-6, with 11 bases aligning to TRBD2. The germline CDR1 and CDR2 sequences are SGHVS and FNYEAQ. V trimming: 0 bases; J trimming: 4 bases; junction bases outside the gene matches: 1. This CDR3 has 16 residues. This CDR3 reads CASSLALAGVTGELFF. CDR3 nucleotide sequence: TGTGCCAGCAGCTTAGCACTAGCGGGAGTCACCGGGGAGCTGTTTTTT.

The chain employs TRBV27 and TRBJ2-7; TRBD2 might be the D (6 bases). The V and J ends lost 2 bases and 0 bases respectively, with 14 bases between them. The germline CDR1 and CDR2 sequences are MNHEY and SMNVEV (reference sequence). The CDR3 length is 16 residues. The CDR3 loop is CASSLDGEAVSYEQYF. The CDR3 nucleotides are TGTGCCAGCAGTTTAGACGGGGAGGCAGTCTCCTACGAGCAGTACTTC.

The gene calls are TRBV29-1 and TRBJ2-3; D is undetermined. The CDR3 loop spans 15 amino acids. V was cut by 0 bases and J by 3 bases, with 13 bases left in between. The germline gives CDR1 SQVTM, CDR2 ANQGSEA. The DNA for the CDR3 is TGCAGCGTTGAAGATCCCCGATTAGGTACAGATACGCAGTATTTT. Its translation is CSVEDPRLGTDTQYF.

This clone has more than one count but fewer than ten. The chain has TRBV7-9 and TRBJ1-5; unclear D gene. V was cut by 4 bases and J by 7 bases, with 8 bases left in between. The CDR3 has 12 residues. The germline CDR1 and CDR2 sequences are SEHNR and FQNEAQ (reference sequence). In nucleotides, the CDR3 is TGTGCCAGCAGCTCCGGATTACAGCCCCAGCATTTT. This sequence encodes CASSSGLQPQHF.

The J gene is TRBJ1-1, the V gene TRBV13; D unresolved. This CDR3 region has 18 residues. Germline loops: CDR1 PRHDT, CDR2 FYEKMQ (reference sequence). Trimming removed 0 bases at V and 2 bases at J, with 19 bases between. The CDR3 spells CASSLGLPEVFGNTEAFF. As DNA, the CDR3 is TGTGCCAGCAGCTTAGGCCTTCCAGAGGTGTTTGGTAACACTGAAGCTTTCTTT.